This is a list of T cell receptor beta chains from one sample in a study of blood T cell repertoires in COVID-19. Using immunoSEQ multiplex PCR, the repertoire was profiled, and TCRdb retains in-frame clones only, with some absent. This sample has approximately 90,000 clones, with about 80% found just once. Sequences were obtained from peripheral blood. These receptors were taken from an elderly woman with acute or convalescent COVID-19. The conserved cysteine and the conserved F or W are not part of the CDR3 here. Fields, in order: J gene, CDR3 length, V gene, CDR3 protein.

J: TRBJ1-1
length: 12
V: TRBV6-5
CDR3: ASTTGGRVTEAF

J: TRBJ1-4
length: 13
V: TRBV18
CDR3: ASSRDRGTNEKLF

J: TRBJ1-6
length: 12
V: TRBV4-1
CDR3: ASSQEYQDSPLH

J: TRBJ2-7
length: 12
V: TRBV19
CDR3: ASSIDYRVSEQY

J: TRBJ2-1
length: 13
V: TRBV2
CDR3: ASSGGTSGLTEQF

J: TRBJ1-1
length: 12
V: TRBV5-1
CDR3: ASSPGFGNTEAF

J: TRBJ1-2
length: 12
V: TRBV13
CDR3: ASSLGQGLYGYT

J: TRBJ2-1
length: 14
V: TRBV7-2
CDR3: ASSSSGTSDYNEQF

J: TRBJ2-3
length: 13
V: TRBV19
CDR3: ASSMSGVNPDTQY

J: TRBJ2-1
length: 12
V: TRBV19
CDR3: ASTVQGSYNEQF

J: TRBJ1-2
length: 13
V: TRBV6-4
CDR3: ASSENHGAVPGYT

J: TRBJ1-2
length: 11
V: TRBV6-2/TRBV6-3
CDR3: ASSYQGVYGYT

J: TRBJ2-5
length: 11
V: TRBV5-6
CDR3: ASRVREEETQY

J: TRBJ2-7
length: 13
V: TRBV7-3
CDR3: ASSREAGVSYEQY

J: TRBJ2-5
length: 13
V: TRBV4-2
CDR3: ASSQVEGPRETQY

J: TRBJ2-3
length: 12
V: TRBV19
CDR3: ATGLAGGRDTQY

J: TRBJ2-5
length: 13
V: TRBV7-9
CDR3: ASSPGLAGGETQY

J: TRBJ2-1
length: 11
V: TRBV24-1
CDR3: ATGLAGVGEQF

J: TRBJ1-2
length: 12
V: TRBV6-5
CDR3: ASRYPGGTVGYT

J: TRBJ2-5
length: 12
V: TRBV5-1
CDR3: ASSLAGVGETQY

J: TRBJ1-2
length: 12
V: TRBV5-1
CDR3: ASSFAGTNYGYT

J: TRBJ1-2
length: 9
V: TRBV12-3/TRBV12-4
CDR3: ASSFTDGYT

J: TRBJ1-2
length: 12
V: TRBV4-2
CDR3: ASSPGQYNYGYT

J: TRBJ1-2
length: 13
V: TRBV5-5
CDR3: ASSPTGDSNYGYT

J: TRBJ2-3
length: 14
V: TRBV6-5
CDR3: ASSYPGTGDKDTQY

J: TRBJ1-1
length: 11
V: TRBV27
CDR3: ASSRGEITEAF

J: TRBJ2-3
length: 14
V: TRBV4-2
CDR3: ASSLSAGGQVDTQY

J: TRBJ1-1
length: 13
V: TRBV10-2
CDR3: ASSEFQGAYTEAF

J: TRBJ2-7
length: 11
V: TRBV15
CDR3: ATSRDRSYEQY

J: TRBJ1-2
length: 13
V: TRBV14
CDR3: ASSATLTTSYGYT

J: TRBJ1-1
length: 11
V: TRBV7-2
CDR3: ASSLDRNTEAF

J: TRBJ2-1
length: 17
V: TRBV21-1
CDR3: ASSKVGTGGFSSYNEQF

J: TRBJ2-1
length: 13
V: TRBV10-1
CDR3: ASSEGGESYNEQF

J: TRBJ1-2
length: 13
V: TRBV6-5
CDR3: ASSYLGQPNYGYT

J: TRBJ1-2
length: 12
V: TRBV5-4
CDR3: ASSLPERGPGYT

J: TRBJ2-1
length: 11
V: TRBV6-5
CDR3: ASSSYRGGEQF

J: TRBJ2-1
length: 13
V: TRBV11-2
CDR3: ASSRVAGGGNEQF

J: TRBJ1-2
length: 13
V: TRBV5-5
CDR3: ASSIRDRGNYGYT

J: TRBJ2-1
length: 13
V: TRBV30
CDR3: AWSVGTGTYNEQF

J: TRBJ2-2
length: 19
V: TRBV18
CDR3: ASSPRLRAGTPLGNTGELF

J: TRBJ2-7
length: 12
V: TRBV7-2
CDR3: ASSPTSVRGEQY

J: TRBJ2-5
length: 11
V: TRBV5-1
CDR3: ASSPEREETQY

J: TRBJ1-5
length: 14
V: TRBV7-2
CDR3: ASSLDPPLANQPQH

J: TRBJ2-1
length: 15
V: TRBV14
CDR3: ASSPRQGTSGYNEQF

J: TRBJ2-3
length: 16
V: TRBV7-2
CDR3: ASSFLAVAGGGTDTQY

J: TRBJ2-2
length: 13
V: TRBV5-4
CDR3: ASSLGTGNTGELF

J: TRBJ2-7
length: 12
V: TRBV25-1
CDR3: ASRDSVYSYEQY

J: TRBJ1-5
length: 14
V: TRBV5-5
CDR3: ASSPLGGGDNQPQH

J: TRBJ2-3
length: 10
V: TRBV5-1
CDR3: ASSQGVDTQY

J: TRBJ1-1
length: 15
V: TRBV11-2
CDR3: ASSLDRFWGRSTEAF

J: TRBJ1-6
length: 11
V: TRBV30
CDR3: ASKTVYNSPLH

J: TRBJ2-5
length: 12
V: TRBV2
CDR3: ASSANRGLETQY

J: TRBJ2-3
length: 14
V: TRBV30
CDR3: AWSVPASGGTDTQY

J: TRBJ1-3
length: 13
V: TRBV6-6
CDR3: ASSYVQGAGNTIY

J: TRBJ2-1
length: 13
V: TRBV3-1/TRBV3-2
CDR3: ASSQDMASGSLQF

J: TRBJ2-1
length: 14
V: TRBV10-1
CDR3: ASSSVSGGSYNEQF

J: TRBJ2-7
length: 13
V: TRBV18
CDR3: ASSPTQGVTYEQY

J: TRBJ1-1
length: 10
V: TRBV11-2
CDR3: AIRQGGAEAF